The 9 T cell receptor beta chains below were found in one sample sequenced in a study of T cells expressing NK-cell markers. No DNA is given; TCRdb re-called the 5' RACE reads and lists each CDR3 protein once. Recorded for this sample: about 430,000 distinct CDR3 sequences. Specimen: blood T cells: a sorted CD56 or NKG2C T cell subset, CD4+ or CD8+ T cells, or bulk PBMC T cells (not recorded which). Receptor source: a woman in her 50s in good health.

The chain recombines TRBV5-1 with TRBJ1-4; there is no DNA to check the TCRdb D call of TRBD1. The CDR3 sequence is 14 residues long. Germline assignment: CDR1 SGHRS and CDR2 YFSETQ. CDR3 sequence reads: CASSQQGPNEKLFF.

The rearrangement uses TRBV6-2 or TRBV6-3 and TRBJ1-1; checking the TCRdb D call of TRBD1 is not possible without DNA. The CDR3 is 15 amino acids. The germline V gene encodes CDR1 MNHEY and CDR2 SVGEGT. CDR3 amino acids: CASSYAPGTINEAFF.

The gene calls are TRBV4-2 and TRBJ1-1; TCRdb's D gene call, TRBD1, goes unchecked for lack of DNA. Germline V lookup: CDR1 LGHNA, CDR2 YNFKEQ. CDR3 length: 16 amino acids. The CDR3 region is CASSQPLDRENTEAFF.

The rearrangement uses TRBV28 and TRBJ2-4; TCRdb names TRBD1, which stays unverified in the absence of DNA. CDR3 size: 17 residues. Germline V gene lookup returns CDR1 MDHEN and CDR2 SYDVKM. The CDR3 region is CASSLPFGTLRGNIQYF.

V usage is TRBV5-6 and J usage is TRBJ2-7; the TCRdb D gene call, TRBD1, has no DNA to confirm it. The CDR3 runs 14 residues. CDR1 is SGHDT, CDR2 YYEEEE, per germline. CDR3 sequence: CASSLAGQPYEQYF.

The gene calls are TRBV29-1 and TRBJ2-3; with no DNA, the TCRdb D assignment of TRBD1 cannot be verified. There are 15 residues in the CDR3. Per the germline V gene, CDR1 is SQVTM and CDR2 is ANQGSEA. CDR3 region: CSVEEARRRTDTQYF.

This CDR3 reads CASSLQAASTDTQYF. The chain employs TRBV11-2 and TRBJ2-3. The CDR3 is made up of 15 amino acids. The germline V gene has CDR1 SGHAT and CDR2 FQNNGV.

The chain is built from TRBV20-1 and TRBJ1-5; TCRdb's D gene call, TRBD1, goes unchecked for lack of DNA. The CDR3 is 15 residues long. Germline V gene lookup returns CDR1 DFQATT and CDR2 SNEGSKA (reference sequence). This chain's CDR3 is CSARKTGADNQPQHF.

V gene TRBV10-3 combines with J gene TRBJ2-7. The germline gives CDR1 ENHRY, CDR2 SYGVKD. The CDR3 is made up of 14 amino acids. CDR3 in amino acids: CAISENLPTYEQYF.